The source of this T cell receptor (beta chain) is a study of cytomegalovirus exposure and HLA in healthy donors. PCR amplification relied on 60 Vbeta primers (plus 13 Jbeta primers). As handled by the study authors: A follow-up analysis tallied approximately 85 million unique TCR beta chains, 9 million to 11 million shared. Assay: immunoSEQ multiplex PCR; the TCRdb copy retains only in-frame clones and omits some. Clonal size and the V and J genes are those of that table, whereas D and trimming came from the DNA. The sample lists 100,000 to 150,000 clones; 82% were seen once. The receptor comes from a boy between 2 and 15 years old in good health and CMV-seronegative. The sequencing input was PBMCs.

CDR3 protein: CASRDSQGWGTEAFF. The DNA of the CDR3 is TGTGCCAGCAGGGATTCCCAGGGGTGGGGCACTGAAGCTTTCTTT. The chain has TRBV6-1 and TRBJ1-1; D is perhaps TRBD1 (6 bases). The CDR3 length is 15 residues. Germline V CDR1 and CDR2: MNHNS, SASEGT. Trimming took off 6 bases at V and 4 bases at J, with 18 bases between the two ends.